The rows below give T cell receptor beta chains drawn from one sample of a study of post-analysis software for immune sequencing data. TCRdb processed the PCR reads anew with MiXCR; each CDR3 protein has one entry. The sample lists roughly 600,000 distinct CDR3 sequences, roughly two fifths seen once, with 1.5% to 2% in the top ten. Input material: blood. The origin of the receptors is a girl between 10 and 17 years old with multiple sclerosis. Each CDR3 is given with its conserved first and last residue. D genes are given only for firm matches. Clone size, where shown, is once, few, many, or a class for clones that have expanded.

few | NA | 15 | TRBJ1-2 | TRBV12-3/TRBV12-4 | CASSLRAERIRGYTF
NA | TRBD2 | 15 | TRBJ2-1 | TRBV20-1 | CSARELAGEGNEQFF
once | NA | 13 | TRBJ2-4 | TRBV3-1 | CATDGGAKNIQYF
few | TRBD1 | 13 | TRBJ2-1 | TRBV12-3/TRBV12-4 | CASSLGRGGEQFF
few | NA | 13 | TRBJ2-3 | TRBV3-1 | CASSQLEGDTQYF
NA | TRBD1 | 15 | TRBJ2-2 | TRBV12-3/TRBV12-4 | CASRLRGQGSGELFF
NA | TRBD1 | 15 | TRBJ2-7 | TRBV10-3 | CAISEPGTGGGEQYF
few | TRBD2 | 15 | TRBJ2-5 | TRBV7-3 | CASSRASGAQETQYF
NA | NA | 12 | TRBJ1-4 | TRBV6-6 | CASSLAGEKLFF
NA | NA | 17 | TRBJ2-1 | TRBV3-1 | CASSQGCGTYFYNEQFF
NA | NA | 15 | TRBJ2-1 | TRBV4-2 | CASSQSVAEDNEQFF
once | TRBD1 | 14 | TRBJ2-5 | TRBV3-1 | CASSGWDRQETQYF
NA | NA | 16 | TRBJ1-1 | TRBV7-9 | CASSLGLGALNTEAFF
NA | NA | 17 | TRBJ1-2 | TRBV5-6 | CASSLVRGRLIDYGYTF
NA | NA | 14 | TRBJ2-5 | TRBV12-3/TRBV12-4 | CASRRELSQETQYF
NA | TRBD2 | 17 | TRBJ2-4 | TRBV2 | CASALRTSGRAENIQYF
NA | NA | 12 | TRBJ2-7 | TRBV7-9 | CASSPIWYEQYF
NA | NA | 13 | TRBJ1-1 | TRBV12-3/TRBV12-4 | CASSLRAEVEAFF
NA | NA | 16 | TRBJ2-5 | TRBV6-1 | CASSEVAGTAALEQYF
few | NA | 15 | TRBJ1-4 | TRBV20-1 | CSAVLQGLSNEKRFF
NA | TRBD2 | 16 | TRBJ2-3 | TRBV7-2 | CASSFGIAGATDTQYF
NA | TRBD2 | 14 | TRBJ2-7 | TRBV29-1 | CSARGLGGSYEQYF
few | NA | 12 | TRBJ1-2 | TRBV6-6 | CASGAPNYGYTF